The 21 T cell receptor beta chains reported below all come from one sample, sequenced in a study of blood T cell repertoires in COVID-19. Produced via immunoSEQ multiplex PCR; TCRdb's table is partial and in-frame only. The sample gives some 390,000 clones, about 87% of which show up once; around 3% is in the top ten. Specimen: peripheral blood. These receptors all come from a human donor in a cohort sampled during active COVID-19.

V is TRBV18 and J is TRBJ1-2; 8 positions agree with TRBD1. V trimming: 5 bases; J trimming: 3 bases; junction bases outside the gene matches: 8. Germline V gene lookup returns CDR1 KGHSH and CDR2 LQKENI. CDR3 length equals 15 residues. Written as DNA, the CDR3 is TGTGCCAGCTCAACTACAGGGGGAGGCGACTATGGCTACACCTTC. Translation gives CASSTTGGGDYGYTF. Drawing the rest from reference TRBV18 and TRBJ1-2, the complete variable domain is NAGVMQNPRHLVRRRGQEARLRCSPMKGHSHVYWYRQLPEEGLKFMVYLQKENIIDESGMPKERFSAEFPKEGPSILRIQQVVRGDSAAYFCASSTTGGGDYGYTFGSGTRLTVV.

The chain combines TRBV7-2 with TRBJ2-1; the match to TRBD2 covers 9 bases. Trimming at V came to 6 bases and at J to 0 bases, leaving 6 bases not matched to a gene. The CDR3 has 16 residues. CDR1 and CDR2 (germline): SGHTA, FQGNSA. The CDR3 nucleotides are TGTGCCAGCAGTCCCCGACTAGCGGCCTCCTACAATGAGCAGTTCTTC. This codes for CASSPRLAASYNEQFF.

For the CDR3, the DNA is TGTGCCAGCAGCCCTGACGGGGGCTACAATGAGCAGTTCTTC. Protein product: CASSPDGGYNEQFF. The chain recombines TRBV7-7 with TRBJ2-1; D might be TRBD2 (6 bases). V shed 5 bases and J shed 3 bases, with 11 bases lying between them. The CDR3 is made up of 14 amino acids. CDR1 is SSHAT and CDR2 is FNYEAQ in the germline V gene (reference sequence).

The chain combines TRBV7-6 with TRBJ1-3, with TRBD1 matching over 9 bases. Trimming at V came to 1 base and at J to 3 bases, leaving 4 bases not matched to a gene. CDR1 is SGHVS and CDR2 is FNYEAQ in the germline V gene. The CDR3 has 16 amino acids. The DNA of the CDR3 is TGTGCCAGCAGCTTAGGCTACAGGGGGCTTGGAAACACCATATATTTT. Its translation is CASSLGYRGLGNTIYF.

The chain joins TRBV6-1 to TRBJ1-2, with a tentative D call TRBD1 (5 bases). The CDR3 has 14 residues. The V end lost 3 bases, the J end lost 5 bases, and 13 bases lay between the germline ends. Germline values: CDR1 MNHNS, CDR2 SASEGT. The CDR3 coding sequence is TGTGCCAGCAGTGATGACAGAGAATTATATGGCTACACCTTC. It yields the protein CASSDDRELYGYTF.

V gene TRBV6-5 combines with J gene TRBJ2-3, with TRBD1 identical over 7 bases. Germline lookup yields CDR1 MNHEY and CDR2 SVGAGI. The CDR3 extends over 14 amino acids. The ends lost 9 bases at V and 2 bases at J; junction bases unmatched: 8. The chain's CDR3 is CASTTGADTDTQYF. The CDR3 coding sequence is TGTGCCAGTACTACAGGGGCGGACACAGATACGCAGTATTTT.

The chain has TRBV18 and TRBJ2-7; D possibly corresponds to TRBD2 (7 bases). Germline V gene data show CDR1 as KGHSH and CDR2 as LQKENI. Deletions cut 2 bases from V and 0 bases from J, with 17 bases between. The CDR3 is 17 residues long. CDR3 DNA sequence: TGTGCCAGCTCACCAGGCAAGCGGGACACGAGCTCCTACGAGCAGTACTTC. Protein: CASSPGKRDTSSYEQYF. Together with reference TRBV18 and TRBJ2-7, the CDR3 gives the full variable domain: NAGVMQNPRHLVRRRGQEARLRCSPMKGHSHVYWYRQLPEEGLKFMVYLQKENIIDESGMPKERFSAEFPKEGPSILRIQQVVRGDSAAYFCASSPGKRDTSSYEQYFGPGTRLTVT.

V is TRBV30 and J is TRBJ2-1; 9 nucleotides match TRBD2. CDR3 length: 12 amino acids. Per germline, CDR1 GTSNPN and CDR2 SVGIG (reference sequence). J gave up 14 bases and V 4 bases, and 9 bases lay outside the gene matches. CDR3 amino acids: CAWKGVAGAEFF. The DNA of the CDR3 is TGTGCCTGGAAAGGAGTAGCGGGGGCCGAGTTCTTC. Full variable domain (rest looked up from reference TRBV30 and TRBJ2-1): SQTIHQWPATLVQPVGSPLSLECTVEGTSNPNLYWYRQAAGRGLQLLFYSVGIGQISSEVPQNLSASRPQDRQFILSSKKLLLSDSGFYLCAWKGVAGAEFFGPGTRLTVL.

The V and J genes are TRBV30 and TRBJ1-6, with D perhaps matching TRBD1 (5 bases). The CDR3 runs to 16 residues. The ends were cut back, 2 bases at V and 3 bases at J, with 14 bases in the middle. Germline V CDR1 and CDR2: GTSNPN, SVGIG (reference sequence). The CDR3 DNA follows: TGTGCCTGGAGTTCGGGCCTAGGGGTCTATAATTCACCCCTCCACTTT. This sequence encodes CAWSSGLGVYNSPLHF.

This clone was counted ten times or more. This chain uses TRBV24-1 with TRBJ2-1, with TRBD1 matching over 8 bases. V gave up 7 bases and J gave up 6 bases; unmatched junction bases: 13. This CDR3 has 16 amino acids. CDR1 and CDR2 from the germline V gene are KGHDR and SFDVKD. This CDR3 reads CATSISGTGKSNEQFF. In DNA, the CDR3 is TGTGCCACCAGCATCTCCGGGACAGGTAAAAGCAATGAGCAGTTCTTC.

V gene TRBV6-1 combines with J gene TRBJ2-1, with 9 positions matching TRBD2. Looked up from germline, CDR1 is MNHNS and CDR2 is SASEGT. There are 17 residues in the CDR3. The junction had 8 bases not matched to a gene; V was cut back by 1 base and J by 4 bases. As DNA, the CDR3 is TGTGCCAGCAGTGAAGGGGTGGGACTAGCAGGGTACAATGAGCAGTTCTTC. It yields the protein CASSEGVGLAGYNEQFF.

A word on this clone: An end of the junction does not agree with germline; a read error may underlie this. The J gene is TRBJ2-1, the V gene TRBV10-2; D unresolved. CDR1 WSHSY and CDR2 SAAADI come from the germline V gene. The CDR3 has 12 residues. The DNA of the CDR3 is TGCGCCAGCAGCTCCCCCGGGTCCCGGGTGGTCTTC. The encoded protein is CASSSPGSRVVF.

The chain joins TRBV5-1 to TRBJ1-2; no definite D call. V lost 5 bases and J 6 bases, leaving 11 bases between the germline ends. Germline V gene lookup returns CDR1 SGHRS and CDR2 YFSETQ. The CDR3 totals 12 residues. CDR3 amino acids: CASREGSDGYTF. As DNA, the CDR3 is TGCGCCAGCAGAGAGGGCTCTGATGGCTACACCTTC.

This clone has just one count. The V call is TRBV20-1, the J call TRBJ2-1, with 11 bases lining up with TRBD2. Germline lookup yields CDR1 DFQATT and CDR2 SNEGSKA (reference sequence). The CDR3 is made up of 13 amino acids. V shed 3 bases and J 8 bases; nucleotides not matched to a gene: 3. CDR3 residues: CSASGTSGDEQFF. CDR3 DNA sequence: TGCAGTGCTAGTGGGACTAGCGGCGATGAGCAGTTCTTC.

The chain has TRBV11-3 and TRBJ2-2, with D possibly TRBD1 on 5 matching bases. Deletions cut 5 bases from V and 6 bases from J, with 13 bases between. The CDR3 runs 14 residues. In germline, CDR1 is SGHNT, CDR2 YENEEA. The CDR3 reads CASSPGWQPGELFF. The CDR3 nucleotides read TGTGCCAGCAGCCCAGGGTGGCAGCCCGGGGAGCTGTTTTTT.

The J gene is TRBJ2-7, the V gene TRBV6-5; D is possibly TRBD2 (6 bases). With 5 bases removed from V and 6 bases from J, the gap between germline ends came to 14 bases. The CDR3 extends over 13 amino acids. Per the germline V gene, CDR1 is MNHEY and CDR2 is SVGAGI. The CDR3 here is CASSTPMGGEQYF. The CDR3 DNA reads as TGTGCCAGCAGTACTCCTATGGGGGGCGAGCAGTACTTC.

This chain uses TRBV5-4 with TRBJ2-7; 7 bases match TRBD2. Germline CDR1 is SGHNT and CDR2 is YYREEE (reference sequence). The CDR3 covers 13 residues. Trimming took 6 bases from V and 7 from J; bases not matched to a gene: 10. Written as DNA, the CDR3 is TGTGCCAGCATCGAGGGGAGGGCGGGGGAGCAGTACTTC. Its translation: CASIEGRAGEQYF.

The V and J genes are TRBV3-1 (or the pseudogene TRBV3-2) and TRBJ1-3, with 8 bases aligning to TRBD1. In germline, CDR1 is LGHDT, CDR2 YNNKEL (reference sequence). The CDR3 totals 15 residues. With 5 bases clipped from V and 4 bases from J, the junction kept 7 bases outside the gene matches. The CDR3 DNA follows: TGTGCCAGCAGCTCCAGGGGGCCCAAGGGAAACACCATATATTTT. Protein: CASSSRGPKGNTIYF.

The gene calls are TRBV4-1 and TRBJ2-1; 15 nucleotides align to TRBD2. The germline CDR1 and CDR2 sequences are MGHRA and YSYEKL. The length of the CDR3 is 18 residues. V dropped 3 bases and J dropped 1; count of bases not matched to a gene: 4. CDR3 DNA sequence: TGCGCCAGCAGCCAGGGACTAGCGGGGGGTCTTTCCTACAATGAGCAGTTCTTC. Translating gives CASSQGLAGGLSYNEQFF.

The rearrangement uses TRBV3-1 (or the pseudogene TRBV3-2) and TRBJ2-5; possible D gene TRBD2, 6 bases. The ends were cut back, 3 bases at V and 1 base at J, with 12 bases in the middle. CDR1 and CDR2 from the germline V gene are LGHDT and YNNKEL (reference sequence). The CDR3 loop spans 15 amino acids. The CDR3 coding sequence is TGTGCCAGCAGCCAGTCTTCCGGGAGCCAAGAGACCCAGTACTTC. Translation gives CASSQSSGSQETQYF.

DNA of the CDR3: TGTGCCAGCAGCGTAGGCGGGACTCAAACACTCCACGAGCAGTACTTC. Protein sequence: CASSVGGTQTLHEQYF. The chain is built from TRBV9 and TRBJ2-7; perhaps TRBD2 as D (6 bases). Trimming cost V 0 bases and J 5 bases, with 18 bases left between them. The CDR3 is 16 amino acids. CDR1 is SGDLS, CDR2 YYNGEE, per germline.